This TCR beta chain originates from a study of blood T cell repertoires in COVID-19. At the level of the study: Sources were T cells, B-cell-depleted T cells, or PBMCs; the material itself was cDNA or gDNA.

Trimming left V 4 bases short and J 2 bases short, with 15 bases between. From germline, CDR1 is LGHNA and CDR2 YSLEER. The CDR3 length is 15 residues. Original handling: It was from reference gene primer amplification that nucleated cell counts were estimated. Data came from immunoSEQ multiplex PCR; TCRdb stores just in-frame clones and leaves some out. From that table come the V and J calls and clone size; the DNA was used to work out D and trimming. The table shows more than 250,000 clones, with about 90% occurring only once. Individuals drawn from 24 US areas were roughly 18 to 95 years old. Cohort placement rested on clinical history that participants reported themselves.

This chain joins TRBV4-3 and TRBJ2-7, with a possible D match to TRBD1 (6 bases). The source of this sequence is a woman aged 18-35 years with acute COVID-19. The material sequenced was PBMCs or T cells enriched from blood (not recorded which). In DNA, the CDR3 is TGCGCCAGCAGCCGAGACAGGATCGATGCCTACGAGCAGTACTTC. Its protein is CASSRDRIDAYEQYF.